A single sample gave rise to the 9 T cell receptor beta chains below, sequenced in a study of T cells in Graves' hyperthyroidism and ophthalmopathy. Regions amplified from RNA transcripts were the TCR beta CDR3 regions. Carried out on the TCR CDR3, a first-round RT-PCR used the HTBI primer set. TCRdb called the multiplex PCR reads again in MiXCR, with one record for every CDR3 protein. The table includes over 450,000 distinct CDR3 sequences, 17% detected once. Sequenced material: blood. The receptor source for this set is a woman aged 18-29 years with Graves' ophthalmopathy.

This clonotype was seen repeatedly, ten times or more. The J gene is TRBJ1-1, the V gene TRBV5-1; 9 nucleotides align to TRBD1. J lost 2 bases, V lost 3 bases, and 2 bases had no gene match. The germline gives CDR1 SGHRS, CDR2 YFSETQ. The CDR3 has 14 residues. The CDR3 region is CASSWGQGNTEAFF. The CDR3 coding sequence is TGCGCCAGCAGCTGGGGACAGGGAAACACTGAAGCTTTCTTT.

This clonotype was seen repeatedly, ten times or more. The chain carries TRBV6-2 or TRBV6-3 and TRBJ1-1; 8 nucleotides align to TRBD1. Germline CDR1 MNHEY, CDR2 SVGEGT. The CDR3 runs 14 residues. Losses at the gene ends were 6 bases for V and 0 bases for J; bases not matched to a gene: 3. The CDR3: CASRSGQVNTEAFF. In DNA, the CDR3 is TGTGCCAGCAGATCGGGACAGGTGAACACTGAAGCTTTCTTT.

This clonotype was detected ten times or more. This sequence joins TRBV28 and TRBJ2-1; 9 bases agree with TRBD2. Germline V gene lookup returns CDR1 MDHEN and CDR2 SYDVKM. Germline trimming cut 9 bases from V and 6 bases from J; bases unmatched to any gene: 18. This CDR3 region has 17 residues. The CDR3 DNA follows: TGTGCCAGTGGGAGGTTATTCCCCGGGACTAGCCCCAATGAGCAGTTCTTC. Translating gives CASGRLFPGTSPNEQFF.

This clonotype has a count of ten or more. The gene calls are TRBV6-1 and TRBJ1-1; D gene ambiguous. The germline gives CDR1 MNHNS, CDR2 SASEGT. This CDR3 has 14 residues. V was pared by 3 bases and J by 2 bases, with 10 bases between. Here the CDR3 DNA reads TGTGCCAGCAGTGAGGCGGAGATAAACACTGAAGCTTTCTTT. It translates to CASSEAEINTEAFF.

The rearrangement links TRBV2 to TRBJ1-4; TRBD1 matches 7 bases. The CDR3 has 16 residues. Per the germline V gene, CDR1 is SNHLY and CDR2 is FYNNEI. J gave up 3 bases and V 5 bases, and 9 bases lay outside the gene matches. CDR3 in DNA: TGTGCCAGCAGTTACACAGGGGTACGGTCTAATGAAAAACTGTTTTTT. Residues: CASSYTGVRSNEKLFF.

The chain uses TRBV7-2 and TRBJ2-2; weak D call: TRBD1 (5 bases). Germline lookup yields CDR1 SGHTA and CDR2 FQGNSA. This CDR3 is built from 22 residues. Trimming removed 11 bases from V and 0 bases from J, with 37 bases in between. Here the CDR3 reads CARMLTGSSLAIKLTNTGELFF. The CDR3 DNA follows: TGTGCCCGCATGCTTACAGGCTCCTCCCTTGCGATAAAACTCACGAACACCGGGGAGCTGTTTTTT.

Details on this clonotype: This may stem from a read error, because a much larger clone lies one nucleotide away. This chain links TRBV15 with TRBJ2-1; no firm D call. The V and J ends lost 5 bases and 4 bases respectively, with 6 bases between them. CDR1 is LNHNV and CDR2 is YYDKDF in the germline V gene (reference sequence). The CDR3 has 12 amino acids. CDR3 nucleotides: TGTGCCACCAGCGGTGGGTACAATGAGCAGTTCTTC. The encoded protein is CATSGGYNEQFF. The full variable domain, completed using reference TRBV15 and TRBJ2-1, is DAMVIQNPRYQVTQFGKPVTLSCSQTLNHNVMYWYQQKSSQAPKLLFHYYDKDFNNEADTPDNFQSRRPNTSFCFLDIRSPGLGDTAMYLCATSGGYNEQFFGPGTRLTVL.

The table lists this clonotype with many counts. The V gene is TRBV5-5, the J gene TRBJ1-1, with D perhaps TRBD1 (5 bases). The CDR3 has 14 amino acids. V was shortened by 4 bases and J by 1 base, with 11 bases between the two germline ends. The germline gives CDR1 SGHKS, CDR2 YYEKEE (reference sequence). In DNA, the CDR3 is TGTGCCAGCAGCCTAACGACAGCGAACACTGAAGCTTTCTTT. As protein: CASSLTTANTEAFF.

This clonotype came up many times. The chain recombines TRBV6-2 or TRBV6-3 with TRBJ2-7; 7 positions match TRBD2. The CDR3 runs 14 residues. J lost 3 bases, V lost 6 bases, and 8 bases had no gene match. The germline gives CDR1 MNHEY, CDR2 SVGEGT. CDR3 in DNA: TGTGCCAGCAGCTCCTTGGGGGGGGGCTACGAGCAGTACTTC. It translates to CASSSLGGGYEQYF.